The present entry profiles one TCR beta chain with its context. Its antigen is still unknown. Primed by a sample-barcoded 5' primer and a J-beta primer mix, a second PCR proceeded for about 7 to 12 cycles. TCRdb used MiXCR to reprocess the 5' RACE reads, holding one entry per CDR3 protein. Of about 1,000,000 distinct CDR3 sequences in the sample, around 45% were seen once. The source of the sample is a study of blood T cells in healthy people across ages. Study-level points and caveats: More naive CD4+ cells and higher diversity were found in long-lived than in aged donors.

The ends lost 6 bases at V and 5 bases at J; junction bases unmatched: 11. CDR1 is MDHEN, CDR2 SYDVKM, per germline. This CDR3 contains 17 residues. The origin of this receptor is a woman aged 55 to 70 in good health. Sequencing was carried out using blood. The rearrangement links TRBV28 to TRBJ2-5; 14 bases line up with TRBD2. CDR3 bases: TGTGCCAGCAGCCGCTACAAGGGACTAGCGGGAGATGAGACCCAGTACTTC. Its protein product is CASSRYKGLAGDETQYF.